A single sample gave rise to the 6 T cell receptor beta chains below, sequenced in a study of technical replicates of blood from several donors. Assay used: immunoSEQ multiplex PCR; TCRdb lists only in-frame clones, some missing. The table lists 65,000 to 95,000 clones, approximately 97% of them singletons. Specimen: T cells isolated from PBMCs. The receptors here all came from a human donor in good health.

The V gene is TRBV6-5, the J gene TRBJ1-5; perhaps TRBD1 as D (6 bases). Germline V lookup: CDR1 MNHEY, CDR2 SVGAGI. This CDR3 is built from 15 residues. Trimming stripped 0 bases from V and 6 bases from J, with 12 bases between. CDR3 sequence (DNA): TGTGCCAGCAGTTACTCGGTGGGGGCCTCTCAGCCCCAGCATTTT. Its translation is CASSYSVGASQPQHF.

This chain connects TRBV14 to TRBJ2-5; TRBD2 matches 13 bases. The trim removed 4 bases at V and 4 bases at J, leaving 9 bases unmatched. The CDR3 consists of 17 residues. Germline V gene sequence: CDR1 SGHDN, CDR2 FVKESK. This CDR3 reads CASSRQEGLAGAETQYF. The CDR3 region has the DNA TGTGCCAGCAGCCGCCAAGAAGGACTAGCGGGAGCAGAGACCCAGTACTTC.

The chain uses TRBV6-1 and TRBJ1-2; possibly TRBD1 for D (5 bases). CDR3 size: 13 residues. Germline V gives CDR1 MNHNS, CDR2 SASEGT. Trimming removed 3 bases from V and 7 bases from J, with 12 bases in between. CDR3 sequence: CASSDTTASGYTF. The DNA for the CDR3 is TGTGCCAGCAGTGACACGACAGCGTCTGGCTACACCTTC.

This clone was picked up a small number of times. The chain couples TRBV5-1 to TRBJ1-1; D remains ambiguous. Looked up from germline, CDR1 is SGHRS and CDR2 is YFSETQ. The CDR3 is 16 residues long. Deletions cut 3 bases from V and 0 bases from J, with 15 bases between. In DNA, the CDR3 is TGCGCCAGCAGCTCAGGACTCAATCTAATGAACACTGAAGCTTTCTTT. Translation gives CASSSGLNLMNTEAFF.

The chain uses TRBV18 and TRBJ1-1; weak D call: TRBD1 (6 bases). This CDR3 contains 14 residues. Germline lookup yields CDR1 KGHSH and CDR2 LQKENI. V lost 4 bases to trimming and J lost 0 bases, with 9 bases between them. This CDR3 is CASSRTDMNTEAFF. In DNA, the CDR3 is TGTGCCAGCTCACGGACAGACATGAACACTGAAGCTTTCTTT.

V is TRBV6-1 and J is TRBJ2-5, with 9 positions matching TRBD2. CDR3 length: 17 residues. Germline values: CDR1 MNHNS, CDR2 SASEGT. V shed 4 bases, J shed 5 bases, and the junction held 14 bases outside the gene matches. The CDR3 loop is CASSAGTSFGAQETQYF. In DNA form, the CDR3 reads TGTGCCAGCAGTGCCGGGACTAGCTTTGGGGCGCAGGAGACCCAGTACTTC.